The 22 T cell receptor beta chains below all came from one sample that was sequenced in a study of cytomegalovirus exposure and HLA in healthy donors. The PCR ran on 60 Vbeta and 13 Jbeta primers. Clones were read by immunoSEQ multiplex PCR, and TCRdb kept only the in-frame ones, dropping some. The sample records about 190,000 clones, 79% being singletons. The sample taken for sequencing was PBMCs. The receptors come from a woman aged 18-35 years in good health and CMV-seronegative.

The rearrangement links TRBV5-1 to TRBJ2-1, with TRBD2 matching 14 bases. In germline, CDR1 is SGHRS, CDR2 YFSETQ. J gave up 8 bases and V 0 bases, and 7 bases lay outside the gene matches. The CDR3 totals 17 residues. CDR3 in amino acids: CASSLEGGTSGSYEQFF. The CDR3 DNA is TGCGCCAGCAGCTTGGAGGGGGGGACTAGCGGGAGCTATGAGCAGTTCTTC.

Only one count was recorded for this clone. The chain is built from TRBV6-5 and TRBJ2-3; TRBD2 might be the D (5 bases). The germline V and J ends were trimmed by 4 bases and 1 base, with 12 bases remaining between them. In germline, CDR1 is MNHEY, CDR2 SVGAGI. The CDR3 contains 15 residues. As DNA, the CDR3 is TGTGCCAGCAGTTCCCCTAGGCGGGGCACAGATACGCAGTATTTT. This translates into CASSSPRRGTDTQYF.

The V gene is TRBV7-9, the J gene TRBJ2-5, with 11 positions matching TRBD1. The J call may be wrong; the DNA end is better matched by TRBJ2-7. The CDR3 is 17 amino acids. The germline V gene encodes CDR1 SEHNR and CDR2 FQNEAQ (reference sequence). The CDR3 here is CASSYNTGGDRGYEQYF. DNA for the CDR3: TGTGCCAGCAGCTATAATACTGGTGGGGACAGGGGGTACGAGCAGTACTTC.

This clone was detected only once. The chain links TRBV6-1 to TRBJ1-5; D is perhaps TRBD1 (5 bases). V lost 7 bases to trimming and J lost 5 bases, with 12 bases between them. The length of the CDR3 is 13 residues. In germline, CDR1 is MNHNS, CDR2 SASEGT. Here the CDR3 DNA reads TGTGCCAGCACGACAGAGCTGGATCAGCCCCAGCATTTT. It yields the protein CASTTELDQPQHF.

The rearrangement joins TRBV19 to TRBJ2-3; D gene uncertain. The CDR3 length is 14 residues. Trimming removed 6 bases from V and 0 bases from J, with 10 bases in between. CDR1 is LNHDA and CDR2 is SQIVND in the germline V gene (reference sequence). CDR3 bases: TGTGCCAGTAGAGCACAGTCTAGCACAGATACGCAGTATTTT. Translation: CASRAQSSTDTQYF.

The chain links TRBV7-9 to TRBJ1-1, with a tentative D call TRBD1 (5 bases). Trimming removed 6 bases at V and 2 bases at J, with 10 bases between. The CDR3 is made up of 13 amino acids. In germline, CDR1 is SEHNR, CDR2 FQNEAQ (reference sequence). The CDR3 sequence is CASSNQGNTEAFF. The CDR3 bases are TGTGCCAGCAGTAATCAGGGAAACACTGAAGCTTTCTTT.

This clone was seen a single time. V is TRBV7-9 and J is TRBJ2-2; D perhaps matches TRBD2 (5 bases). Germline CDR1 is SEHNR and CDR2 is FQNEAQ (reference sequence). Trimming took off 1 base at V and 7 bases at J, with 10 bases between the two ends. The CDR3 sequence is 14 residues long. The CDR3 DNA is TGTGCCAGCAGCTTAGTAGCCGGGAACGGGGAGCTGTTTTTT. It codes for CASSLVAGNGELFF.

This sequence joins TRBV2 and TRBJ2-5; maybe TRBD2 (6 bases). Germline V lookup: CDR1 SNHLY, CDR2 FYNNEI. V lost 5 bases to trimming and J lost 3 bases, with 13 bases between them. The CDR3 contains 14 residues. The CDR3 spells CASSSSSVKETQYF. The CDR3 DNA sequence: TGTGCCAGCAGTTCGTCTAGCGTAAAAGAGACCCAGTACTTC. The entire variable domain, with the rest obtained from reference TRBV2 and TRBJ2-5, is as follows: EPEVTQTPSHQVTQMGQEVILRCVPISNHLYFYWYRQILGQKVEFLVSFYNNEISEKSEIFDDQFSVERPDGSNFTLKIRSTKLEDSAMYFCASSSSSVKETQYFGPGTRLLVL.

The rearrangement uses TRBV6-6 and TRBJ1-2, with D maybe TRBD1 (6 bases). This CDR3 is built from 12 residues. The V gene lost 5 bases and the J gene lost 4 bases, with 8 bases spanning the gap. CDR1 is MNHNY, CDR2 SVGAGI, per germline (reference sequence). CDR3 bases: TGTGCCAGCAGTCAGGACAGCTATGGCTACACCTTC. Translation: CASSQDSYGYTF.

Of note for this clone: Compared with germline, one end of the junction differs, possibly owing to a read error. This chain's CDR3 is CSSTRQGGSEAFF. CDR3 DNA sequence: TGTTCCAGCACCCGGCAGGGTGGAAGTGAAGCTTTCTTT. The J gene is TRBJ1-1, the V gene TRBV7-9; D might be TRBD1 (5 bases). The length of the CDR3 is 13 residues. Germline values: CDR1 SEHNR, CDR2 FQNEAQ (reference sequence). The whole variable domain, remainder taken from reference TRBV7-9 and TRBJ1-1, is DTGVSQNPRHKITKRGQNVTFRCDPISEHNRLYWYRQTLGQGPEFLTYFQNEAQLEKSRLLSDRFSAERPKGSFSTLEIQRTEQGDSAMYLCSSTRQGGSEAFFGQGTRLTVV.

Notes on this clone: Other DNA variants within this sample encode the same CDR3. The rearrangement uses TRBV27 and TRBJ1-2, with unresolved D. CDR3 length equals 13 residues. Germline V lookup: CDR1 MNHEY, CDR2 SMNVEV (reference sequence). V lost 3 bases and J 4 bases, leaving 9 bases between the germline ends. CDR3 sequence reads: CASSFRGGYGYTF. CDR3 nucleotides: TGTGCCAGCAGTTTCCGGGGAGGCTATGGCTACACCTTC.

In nucleotides, the CDR3 is TGTGCCAGCAGCCACGAGACAGGGAGCAATCAGCCCCAGCATTTT. Amino acid sequence: CASSHETGSNQPQHF. This chain uses TRBV4-2 with TRBJ1-5; TRBD1 matches 7 bases. In germline, CDR1 is LGHNA, CDR2 YNFKEQ. This CDR3 is 15 amino acids long. Trimming cost V 3 bases and J 1 base; bases outside gene matches: 3.

The V and J genes are TRBV4-1 and TRBJ1-1; 8 bases match TRBD1. CDR1 is MGHRA, CDR2 YSYEKL, per germline. V shed 5 bases, J shed 4 bases, and the junction held 12 bases outside the gene matches. The CDR3 extends over 16 amino acids. For the CDR3, the DNA is TGCGCCAGCAGCGGACGACAGGGGTTGTGGTCCACTGAAGCTTTCTTT. It encodes CASSGRQGLWSTEAFF.

The chain uses TRBV11-1 and TRBJ2-5, with D perhaps TRBD1 (5 bases). The end of the DNA aligns better with TRBJ2-7, so the J call may be wrong. The CDR3 covers 12 residues. CDR1 SGHAT and CDR2 FQDESV come from the germline V gene (reference sequence). The CDR3 DNA reads TGTGCCAGCAGCTTAAAGGGGTACGAGCAGTACTTC. Translated: CASSLKGYEQYF.

Concerning this clone: One junction end does not reproduce the germline sequence, and a read error may be involved. The V call is TRBV7-9, the J call TRBJ1-2, with a tentative D call TRBD1 (5 bases). Germline V gene sequence: CDR1 SEHNR, CDR2 FQNEAQ (reference sequence). This CDR3 spans 14 amino acids. In DNA form, the CDR3 reads TGTTCCAGCAGCGCCCCCCAGGGTTACTATGGCTACACCTTC. It is translated as CSSSAPQGYYGYTF. Full variable domain (rest looked up from reference TRBV7-9 and TRBJ1-2): DTGVSQNPRHKITKRGQNVTFRCDPISEHNRLYWYRQTLGQGPEFLTYFQNEAQLEKSRLLSDRFSAERPKGSFSTLEIQRTEQGDSAMYLCSSSAPQGYYGYTFGSGTRLTVV.

The table lists this clone with a count of one. The chain is built from TRBV2 and TRBJ1-1; D is possibly TRBD1 (6 bases). This CDR3 has 17 residues. Germline assignment: CDR1 SNHLY and CDR2 FYNNEI. V lost 7 bases to trimming and J lost 7 bases, with 28 bases between them. In DNA, the CDR3 is TGTGCCAGCACCACTAATTCCGACAGGAGAGGTATTGGTGAAGCTTTCTTT. Amino acids: CASTTNSDRRGIGEAFF.

This rearrangement joins TRBV6-5 to TRBJ1-2; 7 bases agree with TRBD1. Germline assignment: CDR1 MNHEY and CDR2 SVGAGI. The CDR3 consists of 13 residues. The V and J ends lost 8 bases and 4 bases, in that order; junction bases with no gene match: 7. The CDR3 spells CASSARGVYGYTF. CDR3 DNA: TGTGCCAGCTCAGCCAGGGGGGTCTATGGCTACACCTTC.

In its sample, this clone was seen a few times. V and J are TRBV2 and TRBJ1-2; a possible D gene is TRBD1 (6 bases). CDR1 and CDR2 (germline): SNHLY, FYNNEI. The CDR3 totals 13 residues. Deletions cut 4 bases from V and 3 bases from J, with 9 bases between. CDR3 DNA sequence: TGTGCCAGCAGTGCAGGGGCGGACTATGGCTACACCTTC. Translated: CASSAGADYGYTF.

The chain uses TRBV7-6 and TRBJ2-7, with 10 bases identical to TRBD1. Germline values: CDR1 SGHVS, CDR2 FNYEAQ. CDR3 length equals 16 residues. Trimming cost V 0 bases and J 10 bases; bases outside gene matches: 12. The CDR3 DNA reads TGTGCCAGCAGCTTAGCTGTTAATCCCGGGACAGGGGCTCAGTACTTC. It specifies CASSLAVNPGTGAQYF.

The V and J genes are TRBV19 and TRBJ1-1; 9 bases are a match to TRBD1. Per the germline V gene, CDR1 is LNHDA and CDR2 is SQIVND (reference sequence). The CDR3 totals 16 residues. V lost 3 bases to trimming and J lost 0 bases; unmatched junction nucleotides: 5. In DNA, the CDR3 is TGTGCCAGTAGTATTTTGACAGGGGGTGTGAACACTGAAGCTTTCTTT. Protein sequence: CASSILTGGVNTEAFF.

This chain uses TRBV30 with TRBJ2-1; perhaps TRBD1 as D (7 bases). V was clipped by 3 bases and J by 3 bases, with 12 bases between them. CDR3 length: 14 amino acids. Germline CDR1 reads GTSNPN; CDR2 reads SVGIG (reference sequence). The CDR3 spells CAWRWGDSYNEQFF. Here the CDR3 DNA reads TGTGCCTGGAGGTGGGGGGACAGCTACAATGAGCAGTTCTTC.

The gene calls are TRBV5-6 and TRBJ2-6; TRBD2 agrees at 8 bases. Unmatched junction bases numbered 3, after V lost 1 base and J lost 0 bases. Germline V gene sequence: CDR1 SGHDT, CDR2 YYEEEE. CDR3 length equals 17 residues. CDR3 loop: CASSLTSGLSGANVLTF. CDR3 nucleotide sequence: TGTGCCAGCAGCTTGACTAGCGGTCTCTCTGGGGCCAACGTCCTGACTTTC.